This TCR beta chain originates from a study of T cells in Graves' hyperthyroidism and ophthalmopathy. Study-wide findings and caveats: Progression to ophthalmopathy was predicted a median of 6.5 months early.

Ophthalmopathy patients had Clinical Activity Score at least 3, NOSPECS grade at least 4, duration under 3 months. Regions amplified from RNA transcripts were the TCR beta CDR3 regions. The HTBI primer set was used in a first-round RT-PCR of the TCR CDR3. TCRdb fed the multiplex PCR reads into MiXCR, producing one record per CDR3 protein. This sample has approximately 610,000 distinct CDR3 sequences; approximately 15% occur once, and the top ten carry roughly 4.3%. This clonotype was seen more than once but under ten times. Antigen: not known. Germline CDR1 reads SGHVS; CDR2 reads FQNEAQ. The junction had 11 bases not matched to a gene; V was cut back by 5 bases and J by 4 bases. This CDR3 is built from 15 residues.

The chain joins TRBV7-8 to TRBJ2-7, with TRBD1 identical over 7 bases. The receptor comes from a woman aged 35 to 49 with Graves' ophthalmopathy. The sample consisted of blood. The CDR3 here is CASSARDRAGYEQYF. Here the CDR3 DNA reads TGTGCCAGCAGCGCCAGAGACAGGGCCGGTTACGAGCAGTACTTC.